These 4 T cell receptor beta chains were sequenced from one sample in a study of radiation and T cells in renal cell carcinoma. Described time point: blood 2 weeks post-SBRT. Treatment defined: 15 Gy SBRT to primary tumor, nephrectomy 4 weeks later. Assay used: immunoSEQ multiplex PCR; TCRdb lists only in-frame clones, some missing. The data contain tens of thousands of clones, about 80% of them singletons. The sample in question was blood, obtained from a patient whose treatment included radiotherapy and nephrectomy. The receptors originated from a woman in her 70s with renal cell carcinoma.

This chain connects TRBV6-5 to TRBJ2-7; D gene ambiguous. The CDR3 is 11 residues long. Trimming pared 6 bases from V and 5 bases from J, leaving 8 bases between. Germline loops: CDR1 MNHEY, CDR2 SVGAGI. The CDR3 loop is CASSRSNEQYF. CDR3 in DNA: TGTGCCAGCAGCCGCTCAAACGAGCAGTACTTC.

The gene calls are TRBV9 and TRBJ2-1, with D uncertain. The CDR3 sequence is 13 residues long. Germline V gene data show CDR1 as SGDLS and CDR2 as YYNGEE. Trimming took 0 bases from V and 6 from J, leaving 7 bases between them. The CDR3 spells CASSVDPRNEQFF. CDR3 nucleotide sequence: TGTGCCAGCAGCGTAGATCCACGCAATGAGCAGTTCTTC.

DNA for the CDR3: TGTGCCAGCAGCTCCAATTCGAACCAAGAGACCCAGTACTTC. Its translation is CASSSNSNQETQYF. The rearrangement links TRBV11-2 to TRBJ2-5, with D uncertain. Germline V gene lookup returns CDR1 SGHAT and CDR2 FQNNGV. V was clipped by 4 bases and J by 0 bases, with 9 bases between them. The CDR3 is made up of 14 amino acids.

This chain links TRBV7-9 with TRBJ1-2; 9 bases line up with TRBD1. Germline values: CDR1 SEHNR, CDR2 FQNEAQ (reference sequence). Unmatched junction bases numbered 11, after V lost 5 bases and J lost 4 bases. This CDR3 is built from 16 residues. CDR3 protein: CASSRGQGLSLYGYTF. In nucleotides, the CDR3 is TGTGCCAGCAGCCGGGGACAGGGTCTCTCTCTCTATGGCTACACCTTC.